This T cell receptor (beta chain) was recorded in a study of human T cells and chemical hapten exposure. Germline values: CDR1 SGHVS, CDR2 FNYEAQ. V shed 3 bases, J shed 7 bases, and the junction held 1 base outside the gene matches. The CDR3 covers 12 residues. This clonotype has a count of ten or more. Unfractionated whole blood was the source from which total RNA was extracted. The study's library attached unique molecular identifiers to single cDNA molecules. TCRdb analysed the 5' RACE reads with MiXCR anew, one entry per CDR3 protein. Of approximately 150,000 distinct CDR3 sequences listed, 4.1% are singletons.

The receptor's source is a female donor in good health. The J gene is TRBJ1-2, the V gene TRBV7-6; 8 nucleotides match TRBD1. The CDR3 coding sequence is TGTGCCAGCAGCTTCACAGGGGGTGGCTACACCTTC. It is translated as CASSFTGGGYTF.